This TCR beta chain was sequenced for a study of early T cells in non-severe SARS-CoV-2 infection. Overall study results and limits: VDJdb-based matching was biased toward anti-spike CD8 responses and missed private and CD4 specificities.

A remark on this clonotype: What it binds is not known.

Individual cDNA molecules received unique molecular identifiers. Each CDR3 protein gets one entry after TCRdb re-called the 5' RACE reads with MiXCR. The data contain tens of thousands of distinct CDR3 sequences, over 5% of them seen just once; the ten biggest clones take up about 5.9%. Per the germline V gene, CDR1 is SNHLY and CDR2 is FYNNEI. CDR3 length: 16 residues. The V gene end was trimmed by 2 bases and the J gene end by 6 bases; junction bases not matched to a gene: 6. This TCR came from an adult who was a healthcare worker with PCR-confirmed SARS-CoV-2 infection or an uninfected control (not recorded which). V usage is TRBV2 and J usage is TRBJ2-1, with 11 bases fitting TRBD2. The sample was whole blood. CDR3 sequence: CASSEYGLAGGNEQFF. The CDR3 DNA is TGTGCCAGCAGTGAATACGGTCTAGCGGGGGGCAATGAGCAGTTCTTC.